The 2 T cell receptor beta chains below all came from one sample that was sequenced in a study of T cell responses to AZD1222 COVID-19 vaccine (dated by TCRdb to 2020 to 2023). The label giving this sample's time point can be read as: baseline before first vaccination. The receptor library was made with the immunoSEQ multiplex PCR assay. Here the immuneACCESS table is served through TCRdb, limited to in-frame sequences with V and J called. Missing clones are a known gap in these copies; in checked studies unresolved V genes cover under half, and the rest lacks a known reason. The sample yields approximately 110,000 clones; roughly 87% were counted once. The top ten hold 5.2% of the sample. The specimen was peripheral blood, collected on day 0 of AZD1222 vaccination. Every receptor here comes from an adult in good health.

The chain has TRBV6-5 and TRBJ2-7; tentatively, D is TRBD2 (7 bases). Trimming took off 8 bases at V and 9 bases at J, with 17 bases between the two ends. The V gene's germline CDR1 is MNHEY and CDR2 SVGAGI. CDR3 length equals 12 residues. The CDR3 loop is CASHDTRGAQYF. The CDR3 nucleotides are TGTGCCAGCCACGACACCCGGGGGGCGCAGTACTTC.

This clone was picked up a small number of times. The chain employs TRBV19 and TRBJ2-4; unclear D gene. This CDR3 spans 14 amino acids. Trimming removed 2 bases from V and 0 bases from J, with 5 bases in between. CDR1 is LNHDA and CDR2 is SQIVND in the germline V gene (reference sequence). Here the CDR3 DNA reads TGTGCCAGTAGTATACCGGCAGCCAAAAACATTCAGTACTTC. Translated: CASSIPAAKNIQYF.